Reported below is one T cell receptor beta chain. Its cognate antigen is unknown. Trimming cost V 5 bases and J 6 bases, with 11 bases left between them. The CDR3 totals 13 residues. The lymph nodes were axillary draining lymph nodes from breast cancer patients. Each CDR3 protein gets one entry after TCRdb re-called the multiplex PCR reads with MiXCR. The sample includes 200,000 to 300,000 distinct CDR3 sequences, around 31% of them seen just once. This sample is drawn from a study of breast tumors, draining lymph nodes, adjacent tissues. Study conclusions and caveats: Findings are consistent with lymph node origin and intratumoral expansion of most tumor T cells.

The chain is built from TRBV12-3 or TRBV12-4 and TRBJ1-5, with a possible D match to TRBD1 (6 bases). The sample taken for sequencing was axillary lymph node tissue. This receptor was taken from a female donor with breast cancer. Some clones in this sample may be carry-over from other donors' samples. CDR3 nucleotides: TGTGCCAGCAGTGCCTTACAGGGTCAGCCCCAGCATTTT. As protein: CASSALQGQPQHF.